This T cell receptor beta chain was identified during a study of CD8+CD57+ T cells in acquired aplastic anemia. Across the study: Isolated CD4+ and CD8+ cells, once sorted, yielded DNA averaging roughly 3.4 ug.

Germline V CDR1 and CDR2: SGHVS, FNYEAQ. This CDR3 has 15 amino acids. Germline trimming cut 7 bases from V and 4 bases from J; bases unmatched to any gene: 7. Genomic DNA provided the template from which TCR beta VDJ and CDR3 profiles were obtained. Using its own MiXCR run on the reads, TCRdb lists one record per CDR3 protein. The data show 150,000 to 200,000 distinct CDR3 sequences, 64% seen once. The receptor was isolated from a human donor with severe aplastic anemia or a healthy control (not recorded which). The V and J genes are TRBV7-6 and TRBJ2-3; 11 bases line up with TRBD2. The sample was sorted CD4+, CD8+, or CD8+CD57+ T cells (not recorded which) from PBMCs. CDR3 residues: CASTLLAGGSDTQYF. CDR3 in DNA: TGTGCCAGCACCCTGTTAGCGGGGGGGTCAGATACGCAGTATTTT.